This passage covers 27 T cell receptor beta chains from one sample sequenced in a study of breast tumors, draining lymph nodes, adjacent tissues. Via MiXCR, TCRdb re-called the multiplex PCR reads, giving one row per CDR3 protein. The table has 100,000 to 150,000 distinct CDR3 sequences, around 24% seen once. The lymph nodes were axillary draining lymph nodes from breast cancer patients. The sample comprised axillary lymph node tissue. These receptors were obtained from a female donor with breast cancer. Some clones in this sample may be carry-over from other donors' samples.

As concerns this clonotype: At one boundary the junction diverges from the germline segment, which might be a read error. The J gene is TRBJ2-3, the V gene TRBV6-1; D not resolved. Germline loops: CDR1 MNHNS, CDR2 SASEGT. The CDR3 runs 12 residues. CDR3 DNA sequence: TGTGCCAGCAGTTCGATTACAGATACGCGGTATTTT. Amino acid sequence: CASSSITDTRYF.

The chain carries TRBV6-6 and TRBJ2-7; a possible D gene is TRBD2 (6 bases). Trimming left V 5 bases short and J 5 bases short, with 16 bases between. The CDR3 has 14 amino acids. Germline V gives CDR1 MNHNY, CDR2 SVGAGI (reference sequence). DNA for the CDR3: TGTGCCAGCAGTCCACTAGCATCCAAAGACGAGCAGTACTTC. Protein product: CASSPLASKDEQYF.

This clonotype appeared many times. The chain combines TRBV14 with TRBJ2-2; D remains unclear. The germline gives CDR1 SGHDN, CDR2 FVKESK. Trimming cost V 0 bases and J 4 bases, with 9 bases left between them. The CDR3 spans 15 residues. The DNA for the CDR3 is TGTGCCAGCAGCCAAGAAGTGGGAACCACCGGGGAGCTGTTTTTT. Its protein product is CASSQEVGTTGELFF.

Note on this clonotype: A much larger clone differs by one base, so this may be a read error. The rearrangement links TRBV7-9 to TRBJ2-1, with TRBD2 matching over 14 bases. CDR1 and CDR2 (germline): SEHNR, FQNEAQ (reference sequence). This CDR3 is 19 amino acids long. The CDR3 loop is CASSLSGGTSGSSYNERFF. The CDR3 nucleotides read TGTGCCAGCAGCTTAAGTGGGGGGACTAGCGGGAGCTCCTACAATGAGCGGTTCTTC. Variable domain in full (rest from reference TRBV7-9 and TRBJ2-1): DTGVSQNPRHKITKRGQNVTFRCDPISEHNRLYWYRQTLGQGPEFLTYFQNEAQLEKSRLLSDRFSAERPKGSFSTLEIQRTEQGDSAMYLCASSLSGGTSGSSYNERFFGPGTRLTVL.

In this sample, this clonotype turned up many times. V and J are TRBV4-2 and TRBJ2-5; 15 nucleotides agree with TRBD2. Germline CDR1 reads LGHNA; CDR2 reads YNFKEQ. The CDR3 loop spans 15 amino acids. J was trimmed by 4 bases and V by 5 bases; bases with no gene match: 2. The CDR3 nucleotides read TGTGCCAGCAGCAGGACTAGCGGGAGGGGAGAGACCCAGTACTTC. Its protein product is CASSRTSGRGETQYF.

This clonotype was observed a few times. A read error may be the cause here, since a much bigger clone is one base away. The chain uses TRBV20-1 and TRBJ2-2; no clear D. The V gene lost 4 bases and the J gene lost 6 bases, with 9 bases spanning the gap. The length of the CDR3 is 12 residues. Germline lookup yields CDR1 DFQATT and CDR2 SNEGSKA (reference sequence). The CDR3 nucleotides read TGCAGTGCTAACCCACTTTCCGGGGAGCTGTTTTTT. Its protein is CSANPLSGELFF.

A few counts support this clonotype. A much larger clone differs from this one at a single base, so this may be a read error. V and J are TRBV9 and TRBJ1-6, with no clear D. Trimming cost V 1 base and J 6 bases, with 8 bases left between them. CDR1 is SGDLS and CDR2 is YYNGEE in the germline V gene. This CDR3 contains 14 residues. CDR3 sequence: CASSVHLTNSPLHF. CDR3 sequence (DNA): TGTGCCAGCAGCGTACATCTGACTAATTCACCCCTCCACTTT.

This clonotype was seen ten or more times. V gene TRBV6-2 or TRBV6-3 combines with J gene TRBJ2-7; D may correspond to TRBD1 or TRBD2 (6 bases each). CDR1 and CDR2 from the germline V gene are MNHEY and SVGEGT. Deletions cut 5 bases from V and 3 bases from J, with 17 bases between. The CDR3 has 15 residues. CDR3 bases: TGTGCCAGCAGTCGTAGCGGAGGGGGATTCTACGAGCAGTACTTC. This gives the protein CASSRSGGGFYEQYF.

With regard to this clonotype: This could be a read error, since a much larger clone is one nucleotide away. The chain joins TRBV5-1 to TRBJ2-2; 10 bases match TRBD2. CDR1 and CDR2 from the germline V gene are SGHRS and YFSETQ. The CDR3 spans 15 residues. Written as DNA, the CDR3 is TGCGCCAGCAGCCTAGCGGGAGTTAATACCGGGGGGCTGTTTTTT. Protein product: CASSLAGVNTGGLFF.

In this sample, this clonotype turned up many times. The J gene is TRBJ2-5, the V gene TRBV10-3; D is perhaps TRBD1 (6 bases). The CDR3 extends over 17 amino acids. Germline CDR1 and CDR2: ENHRY and SYGVKD. Trimming cost V 0 bases and J 0 bases, with 14 bases left between them. CDR3 DNA: TGTGCCATCAGTGAGTCGAAGCCAGACAGGTACCAAGAGACCCAGTACTTC. It translates to CAISESKPDRYQETQYF.

Ten or more counts support this clonotype. V is TRBV24-1 and J is TRBJ2-2; D not resolved. V was clipped by 3 bases and J by 5 bases, with 12 bases between them. The CDR3 spans 15 residues. CDR1 is KGHDR, CDR2 SFDVKD, per germline. The CDR3: CATSDPRTLTGELFF. The CDR3 DNA is TGTGCCACCAGTGATCCCCGTACCCTGACCGGGGAGCTGTTTTTT.

The genes are TRBV18 and TRBJ2-6; the D gene is possibly TRBD1 (6 bases). The CDR3 extends over 16 amino acids. V lost 3 bases and J lost 2, with 11 bases in between. Germline-derived CDR1 and CDR2 are KGHSH and LQKENI. In DNA form, the CDR3 reads TGTGCCAGCTCACCCTCGGCAGGGGCTGGGGCCAACGTCCTGACTTTC. This gives the protein CASSPSAGAGANVLTF.

The chain links TRBV7-3 to TRBJ1-6; TRBD1 aligns across 8 bases. Germline V gene data show CDR1 as SGHTA and CDR2 as FQGTGA. This CDR3 is built from 13 residues. The V segment lost 5 bases and the J segment 9 bases; nucleotides outside the gene matches: 3. CDR3 sequence (DNA): TGTGCCAGCAGCGCAGGGGGCACTTCACCCCTCCACTTT. It translates to CASSAGGTSPLHF.

This clonotype was seen repeatedly, ten times or more. V usage is TRBV20-1 and J usage is TRBJ2-2; unclear D gene. Germline-derived CDR1 and CDR2 are DFQATT and SNEGSKA (reference sequence). The length of the CDR3 is 14 residues. Trimming removed 6 bases at V and 6 bases at J, with 17 bases between. CDR3 in DNA: TGCAGTGCCCGCCCGGGCCAACTTCCCGGGGAGCTGTTTTTT. As protein: CSARPGQLPGELFF.

This chain uses TRBV30 with TRBJ2-5; D uncertain. Trimming took 4 bases from V and 0 from J, leaving 3 bases between them. Germline values: CDR1 GTSNPN, CDR2 SVGIG (reference sequence). The CDR3 sequence is 11 residues long. The CDR3 nucleotides read TGTGCCTGGACACACCAAGAGACCCAGTACTTC. This gives the protein CAWTHQETQYF.

This clonotype was detected ten times or more. The CDR3 spells CATSNGQGGEKLFF. The CDR3 DNA sequence: TGTGCCACCAGCAACGGACAGGGGGGTGAAAAACTGTTTTTT. The gene calls are TRBV15 and TRBJ1-4; TRBD1 matches at 10 bases. The V gene end was trimmed by 4 bases and the J gene end by 7 bases; junction bases not matched to a gene: 3. The CDR3 covers 14 residues. Germline-derived CDR1 and CDR2 are LNHNV and YYDKDF (reference sequence).

On this clonotype: This may be a read error, as it is one base from a much larger clone. V is TRBV20-1 and J is TRBJ1-2; D might be TRBD1 (5 bases). Germline CDR1 and CDR2: DFQATT and SNEGSKA (reference sequence). There are 12 residues in the CDR3. CDR3 sequence: CSAPRGDYGYAF. DNA of the CDR3: TGCAGTGCACCGAGGGGCGACTATGGCTACGCCTTC.

Concerning this clonotype itself: A much larger clone differs by one base, so this may be a read error. This chain connects TRBV7-2 to TRBJ2-3; D is ambiguous. Germline CDR1 and CDR2: SGHTA and FQGNSA. The V gene lost 1 base and the J gene lost 2 bases, with 7 bases spanning the gap. The CDR3 runs to 14 residues. The CDR3 DNA reads as TGTACCAGCAGCTTAGGGGCGTTCACAGATACGCAGTATTTT. It encodes CTSSLGAFTDTQYF.

This clonotype was picked up a small number of times. The gene calls are TRBV7-2 and TRBJ2-4; D possibly matches TRBD1 or TRBD2 (5 bases each). This CDR3 comprises 14 residues. In germline, CDR1 is SGHTA, CDR2 FQGNSA. The ends were cut back, 4 bases at V and 7 bases at J, with 14 bases in the middle. DNA for the CDR3: TGTGCCAGCAGCTCACCCAGGGAGAGTAACATTCAGTACTTC. It translates to CASSSPRESNIQYF. The whole variable domain, filled in from reference TRBV7-2 and TRBJ2-4, reads GAGVSQSPSNKVTEKGKDVELRCDPISGHTALYWYRQSLGQGLEFLIYFQGNSAPDKSGLPSDRFSAERTGGSVSTLTIQRTQQEDSAVYLCASSSPRESNIQYFGAGTRLSVL.

This clonotype was detected many times. V is TRBV15 and J is TRBJ2-7; 7 bases agree with TRBD2. Germline lookup yields CDR1 LNHNV and CDR2 YYDKDF (reference sequence). J was trimmed by 0 bases and V by 8 bases; bases with no gene match: 7. This CDR3 comprises 14 residues. CDR3 DNA sequence: TGTGCCACCGCCGGGGGGTACGGCTCCTACGAGCAGTACTTC. Translation gives CATAGGYGSYEQYF. Full variable domain (remainder filled in from reference TRBV15 and TRBJ2-7): DAMVIQNPRYQVTQFGKPVTLSCSQTLNHNVMYWYQQKSSQAPKLLFHYYDKDFNNEADTPDNFQSRRPNTSFCFLDIRSPGLGDTAMYLCATAGGYGSYEQYFGPGTRLTVT.

At least ten counts were recorded for this clonotype. The chain links TRBV12-3 or TRBV12-4 to TRBJ1-6; D not certain. The ends were cut back, 1 base at V and 2 bases at J, with 6 bases in the middle. The CDR3 is 15 amino acids. In DNA, the CDR3 is TGTGCCAGCAGTTTAGATGGGGCCTATAATTCACCCCTCCACTTT. Amino acids: CASSLDGAYNSPLHF.

J is TRBJ2-2 and V is TRBV10-1, with 8 bases lining up with TRBD1. CDR1 and CDR2 from the germline V gene are WNHNN and SYGVQD (reference sequence). Germline trimming cut 6 bases from V and 3 bases from J; bases unmatched to any gene: 0. The CDR3 contains 13 residues. CDR3 sequence reads: CASRQGDTGELFF. Here the CDR3 DNA reads TGCGCCAGCAGACAGGGGGACACCGGGGAGCTGTTTTTT.

This clonotype was counted at least ten times. V usage is TRBV4-3 and J usage is TRBJ2-7; TRBD1 matches at 8 bases. Looked up from germline, CDR1 is LGHNA and CDR2 is YSLEER. V lost 3 bases and J lost 0; bases outside the gene matches: 4. This CDR3 contains 15 residues. The CDR3, as DNA: TGCGCCAGCAGCCAGGGACAGGCGAGCTCCTACGAGCAGTACTTC. It codes for CASSQGQASSYEQYF.

This clonotype was counted at least ten times. The chain recombines TRBV12-3 or TRBV12-4 with TRBJ2-7; D is uncertain. The CDR3 totals 14 residues. Trimming stripped 4 bases from V and 0 bases from J, with 10 bases between. The CDR3 region is CASSSSASSYEQYF. CDR3 DNA sequence: TGTGCCAGCAGTTCCTCAGCGAGCTCCTACGAGCAGTACTTC.

The sample holds many counts of this clonotype. The genes are TRBV7-9 and TRBJ2-7; D gene ambiguous. V was clipped by 2 bases and J by 3 bases, with 5 bases between them. This CDR3 has 12 residues. From germline, CDR1 is SEHNR and CDR2 FQNEAQ (reference sequence). CDR3 loop: CASSLIDYEQYF. DNA of the CDR3: TGTGCCAGCAGCTTAATCGACTACGAGCAGTACTTC.

The sample holds many counts of this clonotype. This rearrangement joins TRBV7-2 to TRBJ2-5; TRBD2 is a possible D gene (7 bases). Germline V lookup: CDR1 SGHTA, CDR2 FQGNSA. V shed 1 base and J shed 5 bases, with 14 bases lying between them. This CDR3 is 15 amino acids long. The CDR3 is CASSLDKGRGETQYF. The CDR3 nucleotides are TGTGCCAGCAGCTTAGATAAGGGGAGGGGGGAGACCCAGTACTTC.

This clonotype has at least ten counts. The chain joins TRBV5-6 to TRBJ2-7; 7 bases line up with TRBD2. This CDR3 contains 16 residues. Looked up from germline, CDR1 is SGHDT and CDR2 is YYEEEE. With 1 base clipped from V and 0 bases from J, the junction kept 7 bases outside the gene matches. The CDR3 loop is CASSLWGGFGSYEQYF. Written as DNA, the CDR3 is TGTGCCAGCAGCTTGTGGGGGGGTTTTGGCTCCTACGAGCAGTACTTC.